This TCR beta chain was documented in a study of blood T cell repertoires in COVID-19. Across the study: Spain, Italy and the United States supplied samples that represented acute and convalescent COVID-19. Sources were T cells, B-cell-depleted T cells, or PBMCs; the material itself was cDNA or gDNA.

The repertoire was sequenced with immunoSEQ multiplex PCR; TCRdb's copy has only in-frame clones and lacks some. The table has around 450,000 clones, approximately 86% seen once. This clone was picked up a small number of times. The CDR3 has 17 amino acids. Germline V gene sequence: CDR1 LGHNA, CDR2 YNFKEQ. Trimming shortened V by 0 bases and J by 4 bases, and 18 bases separated the two germline ends. Donors were grouped by their self-reported clinical history. Recovered participants had two consecutive negative NP/OP PCR tests, healthcare professional clearance, or symptom resolution. The sequence came from a woman between 18 and 29 years old who had recovered from COVID-19. The gene calls are TRBV4-2 and TRBJ1-1; D remains ambiguous. The sample comprised PBMCs or T cells enriched from blood (not recorded which). CDR3 coding DNA: TGTGCCAGCAGCCAAGACACTACGACCTCGCGGTCCACTGAAGCTTTCTTT. Protein: CASSQDTTTSRSTEAFF.